These T cell receptor beta chains were read from a single sample in a study of blood T cell repertoires in COVID-19. Clones were sequenced by immunoSEQ multiplex PCR, and TCRdb holds only the in-frame ones, with some missing. The data show roughly 130,000 clones, roughly nine tenths seen once. The sample taken for sequencing was peripheral blood. The receptors shown here come from a man aged 50-59 years with active COVID-19. The CDR3 runs from the conserved cysteine through the conserved F or W.

v_call cdr3_aa
TRBV6-5 CAGNRQGRSYGYTF
TRBV11-3 CASSPGGANYGYTF
TRBV19 CASSLDPGHSNQPQHF
TRBV3-1/TRBV3-2 CASSRTVGQWYF
TRBV14 CASSRSRGNYGYTF
TRBV5-1 CASSRGQGTDTQYF
TRBV6-1 CASSDSTGGSLETQYF
TRBV23-1 CATQKGGRKGYEQYF
TRBV5-4 CASSLAGRGFGEQFF
TRBV5-6 CASSATTGKDSNQPQHF
TRBV18 CASSPHERSPLHF
TRBV7-9 CASSLGDINTGELFF
TRBV7-2 CASRAEAASGTGANVLTF
TRBV28 CASEALSSYEQYF
TRBV4-1 CASSQERPGTYNSPLHF
TRBV21-1 CASSNEPGGNTEAFF
TRBV27 CASSATGTLVRQPQHF
TRBV6-5 CASSANRQGPYF
TRBV19 CASRVSGEQFF
TRBV18 CASSPLTVTNTGELFF
TRBV24-1 CATSERTSGSGTDTQYF
TRBV4-1 CASSQGGQGPGELFF
TRBV19 CATSLHTLNTEAFF
TRBV7-8 CASSLVLGQGRQPQHF
TRBV2 CASNSVGLAEETQYF
TRBV2 CASRGDGSSYEQYF
TRBV3-1/TRBV3-2 CASSQGVSGGAILADTQYF
TRBV6-1 CASSEGRQGNEKLFF
TRBV2 CASSEQSGGNQPQHF
TRBV7-9 CASSPTAQAFF
TRBV25-1 CASSEWTGPGGELFF
TRBV7-2 CASSLSPGQGGEEKLFF
TRBV14 CASSPAGLGPPYGYTF
TRBV29-1 CSVEDLAGSGGGANTGELFF
TRBV28 CASSINNYGYTF
TRBV9 CASSTSAGDTEAFF
TRBV15 CATSRAPTGVRDQPQHF
TRBV5-4 CASSLDRPRTAQETQYF
TRBV4-1 CASSQPPRAAGSANSPLHF
TRBV19 CASSISVSYNEQFF
TRBV19 CASTDGGTDFNEKLFF
TRBV24-1 CATGEGGINNEQFF
TRBV5-5 CASSQTSGRTETQYF
TRBV10-2 CASSGAGTQYF
TRBV24-1 CATSDGSSGNQPQHF
TRBV7-2 CASSPGQNNQPQHF
TRBV19 CATGTGLEEQYF
TRBV5-1 CASGPGQGALDTEAFF
TRBV12-3/TRBV12-4 CASSFQANYGYTF
TRBV24-1 CATSRGLNYGYTF
TRBV3-1/TRBV3-2 CASSQDPTGEETQYF
TRBV2 CASRGGAHPGEQYF
TRBV6-5 CASRIMGQNNEQFF
TRBV2 CASRKNRGSSYEQYF
TRBV21-1 CASSTRDSYEQYF
TRBV5-4 CASSAYRGADEKLFF
TRBV3-1/TRBV3-2 CASSQVFGGETQYF